This T cell receptor beta chain appears in the sequencing data of a study of human T cells and chemical hapten exposure. Looking at the study overall: From small differences in pooled library volume came most of the variation in per-sample TCR yields.

Germline V gene sequence: CDR1 MNHEY, CDR2 SVGAGI. The CDR3 length is 13 residues. After removal of 6 bases from V and 7 bases from J, the junction contained 6 bases not matched to a gene. Time point reported: healthy volunteer bleed at 2 weeks. The authors' total RNA extraction used unfractionated whole blood. Individual cDNA molecules in this library carried unique molecular identifiers. Original handling: A per-sample median of approximately 87,000 TCRs was observed, with counts ranging from roughly 20,000 to 750,000. Via MiXCR, TCRdb re-called the RACE reads, giving one row per CDR3 protein. The V and J calls and clone size are TCRdb's, not the authors'. This table holds about 45,000 distinct CDR3 sequences, 3.5% to 4.5% found once. This clonotype was detected ten times or more. The antigen is unknown. Study observations and caveats: Counts of TCRs above 1 in 1000 frequency stayed unchanged with DPC sensitization.

The rearrangement links TRBV6-5 to TRBJ1-5; TRBD1 agrees at 7 bases. The TCR originated in a human donor in good health. Some clones in this sample may be carry-over from other donors' samples. What was sequenced was whole blood. Here the CDR3 DNA reads TGTGCCAGCAGCGAGGGGGCCCGGCAGCCCCAGCATTTT. Its translation is CASSEGARQPQHF.